What follows are 24 T cell receptor beta chains derived from one specimen sequenced in a study of early T cells in non-severe SARS-CoV-2 infection. TCRdb reprocessed the 5' RACE reads via MiXCR and lists one record per CDR3 protein. The sample has some 45,000 distinct CDR3 sequences, around 4% seen once. The sample consisted of whole blood. All receptors come from an adult who was a healthcare worker with PCR-confirmed SARS-CoV-2 infection or an uninfected control (not recorded which).

This clonotype has ten or more counts. This rearrangement joins TRBV15 to TRBJ2-7, with D possibly matching TRBD2 (6 bases). This CDR3 has 15 amino acids. The germline V gene has CDR1 LNHNV and CDR2 YYDKDF (reference sequence). Trimming removed 0 bases at V and 4 bases at J, with 13 bases between. CDR3 protein: CATSREDRGKYEQYF. CDR3 DNA: TGTGCCACCAGCAGAGAAGATCGCGGGAAGTACGAGCAGTACTTC.

This clonotype was detected ten times or more. This rearrangement joins TRBV4-1 to TRBJ1-1, with D perhaps TRBD1 (6 bases). Germline V gene lookup returns CDR1 MGHRA and CDR2 YSYEKL. The CDR3 consists of 14 residues. Trimming stripped 5 bases from V and 2 bases from J, with 12 bases between. The CDR3 nucleotides read TGCGCCAGCAGCGGCCGGACAGTTAACACTGAAGCTTTCTTT. Translating gives CASSGRTVNTEAFF.

CDR3 in amino acids: CASTKRLAGAPSSYNEQFF. Here the CDR3 DNA reads TGTGCCAGCACTAAAAGACTAGCGGGAGCGCCGAGCTCCTACAATGAGCAGTTCTTC. The chain has TRBV27 and TRBJ2-1, with 12 bases lining up with TRBD2. V trimming: 7 bases; J trimming: 0 bases; junction bases outside the gene matches: 13. The CDR3 totals 19 residues. Germline CDR1 is MNHEY and CDR2 is SMNVEV (reference sequence).

The table lists this clonotype with a few counts. The V call is TRBV4-1, the J call TRBJ1-6; no clear D gene. The germline CDR1 and CDR2 sequences are MGHRA and YSYEKL. This CDR3 has 18 residues. The V end was cut by 3 bases, the J end by 5 bases, with 20 bases between. The DNA for the CDR3 is TGCGCCAGCAGCCAGGCCGGCGGTAATCCCCTAAATAATTCACCCCTCCACTTT. The encoded protein is CASSQAGGNPLNNSPLHF.

This clonotype appeared many times. The CDR3 nucleotides read TGTGCCAGCAGCTTAGAGTTTTCCTACGAGCAGTACTTC. It yields the protein CASSLEFSYEQYF. This chain links TRBV7-2 with TRBJ2-7; D ambiguous. In germline, CDR1 is SGHTA, CDR2 FQGNSA. Trimming removed 1 base from V and 1 base from J, with 5 bases in between. This CDR3 contains 13 residues.

This clonotype was recorded at least ten times. The J gene is TRBJ2-5, the V gene TRBV5-5, with D unresolved. Germline-derived CDR1 and CDR2 are SGHKS and YYEKEE (reference sequence). Trimming cost V 6 bases and J 4 bases, with 4 bases left between them. This CDR3 contains 10 residues. DNA for the CDR3: TGTGCCAGCATAAGAGAGACCCAGTACTTC. It encodes CASIRETQYF.

In its sample, this clonotype was seen many times. CDR3: CASSSREQGSAGSYNEQFF. The CDR3 coding sequence is TGTGCCAGCAGCTCTCGGGAACAGGGATCGGCTGGCTCCTACAATGAGCAGTTCTTC. The chain carries TRBV11-3 and TRBJ2-1; possible D gene TRBD1, 6 bases. The CDR3 extends over 19 amino acids. Per germline, CDR1 SGHNT and CDR2 YENEEA. With 4 bases removed from V and 0 bases from J, the gap between germline ends came to 22 bases.

This chain joins TRBV11-3 and TRBJ2-3; TRBD2 agrees at 14 bases. Trimming cost V 5 bases and J 6 bases; bases outside gene matches: 7. CDR3 length: 16 residues. Germline V lookup: CDR1 SGHNT, CDR2 YENEEA. This chain's CDR3 is CASSAGTSGSPDTQYF. DNA for the CDR3: TGTGCCAGCAGCGCCGGGACTAGCGGGAGTCCCGATACGCAGTATTTT.

The chain has TRBV15 and TRBJ2-1; D is undetermined. The CDR3 has 13 residues. Per germline, CDR1 LNHNV and CDR2 YYDKDF (reference sequence). V was clipped by 1 base and J by 4 bases, with 5 bases between them. The CDR3 is CATSRVSYNEQFF. For the CDR3, the DNA is TGTGCCACCAGCAGAGTATCTTACAATGAGCAGTTCTTC.

This clonotype occurred many times. This chain's CDR3 is CASSRQRGGTDTQYF. CDR3 in DNA: TGTGCCAGTAGTAGACAGCGGGGGGGCACAGATACGCAGTATTTT. This chain uses TRBV19 with TRBJ2-3, with 9 bases matching TRBD2. In germline, CDR1 is LNHDA, CDR2 SQIVND (reference sequence). Trimming cost V 4 bases and J 1 base; bases outside gene matches: 3. The CDR3 loop spans 15 amino acids.

This clonotype occurred a few times. The genes are TRBV20-1 and TRBJ1-1, with unresolved D. The germline CDR1 and CDR2 sequences are DFQATT and SNEGSKA (reference sequence). The CDR3 is 13 residues long. V was pared by 6 bases and J by 3 bases, with 14 bases between. CDR3 nucleotide sequence: TGCAGTGCCCCCCTCCTCTGGGACACTGAAGCTTTCTTT. Its translation: CSAPLLWDTEAFF.

In this sample, this clonotype turned up many times. V and J are TRBV12-3 or TRBV12-4 and TRBJ2-7, with 10 bases matching TRBD2. The CDR3 sequence is 15 residues long. V lost 6 bases and J lost 3; bases outside the gene matches: 8. The CDR3 sequence is CASRTGTSEDYEQYF. The CDR3, as DNA: TGTGCCAGCAGAACCGGGACTAGCGAGGACTACGAGCAGTACTTC.

This clonotype was seen a few times. The rearrangement joins TRBV20-1 to TRBJ2-7; D unresolved. This CDR3 region has 13 residues. The germline V gene encodes CDR1 DFQATT and CDR2 SNEGSKA (reference sequence). Between the trimmed V and J ends, which lost 2 bases and 6 bases, there was a span of 14 bases. The CDR3 loop reads CSARQPPFLEQYF. The CDR3 DNA reads TGCAGTGCTAGACAGCCTCCCTTTCTCGAGCAGTACTTC.

This clonotype turned up a few times. The rearrangement uses TRBV28 and TRBJ2-7; D gene ambiguous. Germline CDR1 MDHEN, CDR2 SYDVKM. V was trimmed by 3 bases and J by 2 bases, leaving 11 bases between them. This CDR3 comprises 14 residues. CDR3 sequence reads: CASSFGERPYEQYF. The CDR3, as DNA: TGTGCCAGCAGTTTTGGCGAGAGACCCTACGAGCAGTACTTC.

The chain has TRBV7-2 and TRBJ2-3; D call uncertain. Trimming removed 2 bases from V and 0 bases from J, with 6 bases in between. This CDR3 is built from 14 residues. CDR1 and CDR2 (germline): SGHTA, FQGNSA. The DNA for the CDR3 is TGTGCCAGCAGCTTATTCACTAGCACAGATACGCAGTATTTT. Protein sequence: CASSLFTSTDTQYF. Combining the CDR3 with reference TRBV7-2 and TRBJ2-3 gives the whole variable domain GAGVSQSPSNKVTEKGKDVELRCDPISGHTALYWYRQSLGQGLEFLIYFQGNSAPDKSGLPSDRFSAERTGGSVSTLTIQRTQQEDSAVYLCASSLFTSTDTQYFGPGTRLTVL.

This clonotype turned up a few times. The chain uses TRBV5-1 and TRBJ1-3; the D is unclear. The V gene lost 4 bases and the J gene lost 0 bases, with 8 bases spanning the gap. The CDR3 covers 14 residues. The germline gives CDR1 SGHRS, CDR2 YFSETQ. The CDR3 sequence: CASSQDPSGNTIYF. The CDR3 nucleotides read TGCGCCAGCAGCCAGGACCCCTCTGGAAACACCATATATTTT.

In its sample, this clonotype was seen many times. V is TRBV6-6 and J is TRBJ1-5; a possible D gene is TRBD1 (6 bases). The CDR3 extends over 15 amino acids. Trimming took 6 bases from V and 4 from J, leaving 16 bases between them. In germline, CDR1 is MNHNY, CDR2 SVGAGI (reference sequence). The CDR3 loop is CASRPKQGTNQPQHF. The CDR3 DNA reads TGTGCCAGCAGACCCAAACAGGGAACTAATCAGCCCCAGCATTTT.

This clonotype came up many times. The J gene is TRBJ2-1, the V gene TRBV18, with D possibly being TRBD1 (6 bases). The CDR3 contains 12 residues. CDR1 and CDR2 (germline): KGHSH, LQKENI. Between the trimmed V and J ends, which lost 5 bases and 15 bases, there was a span of 17 bases. The CDR3 DNA reads as TGTGCCAGCTCATCTGGACAGACGCGGGTGTTCTTC. This codes for CASSSGQTRVFF.

In this sample, this clonotype turned up many times. The rearrangement joins TRBV20-1 to TRBJ2-3; 9 bases match TRBD2. The CDR3 consists of 15 residues. The ends lost 3 bases at V and 4 bases at J; junction bases unmatched: 8. Germline CDR1 reads DFQATT; CDR2 reads SNEGSKA (reference sequence). The CDR3 region has the DNA TGCAGTGCTAGCCAATTGCGGGGGGGCGCAGATACGCAGTATTTT. It translates to CSASQLRGGADTQYF.

This clonotype was picked up a small number of times. The chain employs TRBV10-3 and TRBJ1-2; D call uncertain. This CDR3 contains 14 residues. Germline CDR1 and CDR2: ENHRY and SYGVKD. Trimming shortened V by 4 bases and J by 4 bases, and 13 bases separated the two germline ends. The CDR3, as DNA: TGTGCCATCAGTGGGGGAATTCTCGGCTATGGCTACACCTTC. This encodes CAISGGILGYGYTF.

Ten or more counts support this clonotype. This chain links TRBV5-5 with TRBJ2-5, with D perhaps being TRBD1 or TRBD2 (5 bases each). Germline V CDR1 and CDR2: SGHKS, YYEKEE (reference sequence). With 4 bases removed from V and 5 bases from J, the gap between germline ends came to 18 bases. The CDR3 contains 15 residues. The CDR3: CASSPSRGHPETQYF. The CDR3 nucleotides are TGTGCCAGCAGCCCCAGTCGGGGCCATCCGGAGACCCAGTACTTC.

This clonotype came up many times. The V and J genes are TRBV7-2 and TRBJ2-3, with D uncertain. Between the trimmed V and J ends, which lost 5 bases and 2 bases, there was a span of 11 bases. This CDR3 spans 14 amino acids. Germline CDR1 is SGHTA and CDR2 is FQGNSA. Here the CDR3 reads CASSPTGYTDTQYF. CDR3 coding DNA: TGTGCCAGCAGCCCAACGGGCTACACAGATACGCAGTATTTT.

This clonotype came up many times. J is TRBJ2-1 and V is TRBV11-2; D is undetermined. Germline lookup yields CDR1 SGHAT and CDR2 FQNNGV. This CDR3 has 13 amino acids. With 0 bases removed from V and 4 bases from J, the gap between germline ends came to 4 bases. The CDR3 reads CASSLDFYNEQFF. The DNA for the CDR3 is TGTGCCAGCAGCTTAGATTTTTACAATGAGCAGTTCTTC.

This clonotype has at least ten counts. CDR3 loop: CASSSLNTGELFF. CDR3 nucleotides: TGTGCCAGCAGCTCACTGAACACCGGGGAGCTGTTTTTT. The chain combines TRBV11-2 with TRBJ2-2; no clear D. The germline gives CDR1 SGHAT, CDR2 FQNNGV. V was cut by 4 bases and J by 1 base, with 4 bases left in between. This CDR3 comprises 13 residues.